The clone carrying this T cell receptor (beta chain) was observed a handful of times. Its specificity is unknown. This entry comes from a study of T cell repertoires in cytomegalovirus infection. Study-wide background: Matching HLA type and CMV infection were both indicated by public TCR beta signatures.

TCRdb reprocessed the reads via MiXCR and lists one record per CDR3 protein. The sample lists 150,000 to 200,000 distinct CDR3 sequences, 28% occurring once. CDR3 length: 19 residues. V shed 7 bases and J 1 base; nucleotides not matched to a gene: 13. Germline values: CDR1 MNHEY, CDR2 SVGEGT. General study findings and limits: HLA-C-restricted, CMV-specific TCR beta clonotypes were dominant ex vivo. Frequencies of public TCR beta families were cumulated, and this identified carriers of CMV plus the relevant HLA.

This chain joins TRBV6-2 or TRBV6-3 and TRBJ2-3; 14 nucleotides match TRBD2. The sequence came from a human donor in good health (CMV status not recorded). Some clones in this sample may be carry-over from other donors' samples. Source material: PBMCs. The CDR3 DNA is TGTGCCAGCAAAGCCGGGACTAGCGGGGGAGCGATTGGCACAGATACGCAGTATTTT. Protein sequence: CASKAGTSGGAIGTDTQYF.